These 10 T cell receptor beta chains originate from one sample sequenced in a study of T cells in Graves' hyperthyroidism and ophthalmopathy (dated by TCRdb to between 2019 and 2020). Library preparation employed multiplex PCR. Sequencer: Illumina HiSeq 2000. The TCR beta CDR3 regions were amplified from RNA transcripts. For the first round of RT-PCR on the TCR CDR3, the HTBI primer set was used together with the Qiagen OneStep RT-PCR kit. The public reads were run again by TCRdb, first through fastp at Q25 and then through MiXCR, and only productive beta chains were kept. Under each unique CDR3 protein, matching rows form one entry showing the most common genes and DNA. This sample lists more than 450,000 distinct CDR3 sequences; roughly 21% were detected once. The ten most abundant clones make up approximately 48% of the sample. Material: blood. These receptors were collected from a man in his forties or fifties with Graves' ophthalmopathy.

The chain is built from TRBV20-1 and TRBJ2-7, with no clear D. This CDR3 has 11 amino acids. The germline V gene has CDR1 DFQATT and CDR2 SNEGSKA (reference sequence). V lost 2 bases and J lost 3, with 5 bases in between. The CDR3 DNA reads as TGCAGTGCTAGATACGGCTACGAGCAGTACTTC. This codes for CSARYGYEQYF.

This clonotype has a count of ten or more. This rearrangement joins TRBV7-9 to TRBJ2-2; maybe TRBD2 (6 bases). The V gene lost 2 bases and the J gene lost 3 bases, with 19 bases spanning the gap. Per the germline V gene, CDR1 is SEHNR and CDR2 is FQNEAQ (reference sequence). CDR3 size: 18 residues. CDR3 DNA sequence: TGTGCCAGCAGCTTAAGTTTCGCTTCGACGGGGGACACCGGGGAGCTGTTTTTT. Its translation is CASSLSFASTGDTGELFF.

There are a few counts of this clonotype. The chain links TRBV12-3 or TRBV12-4 to TRBJ2-1; D uncertain. V shed 4 bases and J shed 7 bases, with 14 bases lying between them. This CDR3 is built from 14 residues. CDR3 coding DNA: TGTGCCAGCAGTTCCGGACGGGCGGCTAATGAGCAGTTCTTC. Protein product: CASSSGRAANEQFF.

This clonotype was found a few times. The chain has TRBV29-1 and TRBJ2-2; D might be TRBD2 (7 bases). The germline V gene encodes CDR1 SQVTM and CDR2 ANQGSEA. Trimming stripped 5 bases from V and 1 base from J, with 14 bases between. The CDR3 has 15 residues. CDR3 amino acids: CSVQTGGGNTGELFF. CDR3 DNA sequence: TGCAGCGTTCAAACGGGGGGCGGGAACACCGGGGAGCTGTTTTTT.

This chain joins TRBV7-2 and TRBJ1-3, with D tentatively TRBD1 (5 bases). V lost 3 bases and J lost 1, with 10 bases in between. Germline CDR1 is SGHTA and CDR2 is FQGNSA. CDR3 size: 15 residues. CDR3 bases: TGTGCCAGCAGCTTTTTCGGGGCATCTGGAAACACCATATATTTT. This gives the protein CASSFFGASGNTIYF.

In its sample, this clonotype was seen once. The chain recombines TRBV7-6 with TRBJ2-7; D is unresolved. Between the trimmed V and J ends, which lost 1 base and 2 bases, there was a span of 12 bases. Germline V gene lookup returns CDR1 SGHVS and CDR2 FNYEAQ. The CDR3 runs 15 residues. CDR3 coding DNA: TGTGCCAGCAGCTTAGGAAGGAGCGTCGCCTACGAGCAGTACTTC. Its translation: CASSLGRSVAYEQYF.

The V call is TRBV7-2, the J call TRBJ1-1; D ambiguous. Germline V gene data show CDR1 as SGHTA and CDR2 as FQGNSA. Trimming pared 6 bases from V and 1 base from J, leaving 9 bases between. The CDR3 is made up of 13 amino acids. The CDR3 DNA reads as TGTGCCAGCAGTTCTCGCCCGAACACTGAAGCTTTCTTT. Its translation: CASSSRPNTEAFF.

This clonotype was found a few times. The chain employs TRBV2 and TRBJ2-3; no clear D gene. Germline V gene sequence: CDR1 SNHLY, CDR2 FYNNEI. The CDR3 extends over 16 amino acids. V was trimmed by 5 bases and J by 3 bases, leaving 18 bases between them. The CDR3 nucleotides are TGTGCCAGCAGTACTTTGCCCCGAGGTGGTACAGATACGCAGTATTTT. It encodes CASSTLPRGGTDTQYF.

In the case of this clonotype: The junction shows a germline mismatch at one end, possibly a read error. DNA of the CDR3: TGCAGTGCTAACCGAGTTGTGGGGGGTAATTCACCCCTCTACTTT. Translating gives CSANRVVGGNSPLYF. The chain employs TRBV20-1 and TRBJ1-6, with D maybe TRBD1 (5 bases). Germline V gene data show CDR1 as DFQATT and CDR2 as SNEGSKA (reference sequence). The CDR3 is 15 residues long.

This clonotype showed up many times. This sequence joins TRBV7-2 and TRBJ2-3; no clear D gene. V was clipped by 4 bases and J by 2 bases, with 7 bases between them. The CDR3 runs 13 residues. Germline assignment: CDR1 SGHTA and CDR2 FQGNSA. DNA of the CDR3: TGTGCCAGCAGCTCCCCCCCCACAGATACGCAGTATTTT. Amino acid sequence: CASSSPPTDTQYF.